This T cell receptor beta chain was sequenced in a study of beta chain features in type 1 diabetes. A word on this clone: Its matching antigen is unknown.

Expressed TCRB transcripts were sequenced, since all the RNA that had been isolated was reverse transcribed. The assay was immunoSEQ multiplex PCR, and TCRdb's table has in-frame clones only and misses some. The sample contains around 250,000 clones, 25% to 30% of which appear only once. Germline V gene sequence: CDR1 MNHEY, CDR2 SVGAGI. This CDR3 spans 14 amino acids. Trimming shortened V by 6 bases and J by 3 bases, and 13 bases separated the two germline ends. Overall study results and limits: Naive, central memory and Treg TCRB repertoires appeared more alike in patients than in healthy donors.

V usage is TRBV6-5 and J usage is TRBJ2-3, with D hard to call. Sample: central memory CD4+ T cells from blood. This sequence originates from a man aged 25 to 40 in good health. CDR3 residues: CASRQTQSTDTQYF. The CDR3 DNA reads TGTGCCAGCAGGCAAACACAAAGTACAGATACGCAGTATTTT.